This TCR beta chain was profiled in a study of Tregs in tolerant kidney transplant recipients. TCRdb's copy holds only in-frame clones and misses some; the assay was immunoSEQ multiplex PCR. The table has 200,000 to 300,000 clones, approximately 83% seen once. Note on this clone: Its matching antigen is unknown.

Study-level results: Activated donor B cell expansion appeared to reveal the most relevant donor-specific TCRbeta repertoire.

Thawed PBMCs were FACS-sorted into unstimulated CD4+CD25+CD127- regulatory T cells, CD4+CD25- non-regulatory cells, CD4 and CD8 cells. CDR3 length: 14 amino acids. This chain joins TRBV12-1 and TRBJ2-3; the listed D gene, TRBD2, was not tested against the DNA. TRBV12-1 is a documented pseudogene. Sequencing was carried out using CD4+ T cells from blood. The receptor's source is a human donor in good health. The chain's CDR3 is CASTLGGGTDTQYF. The CDR3 bases are TGTGCCAGCACCCTGGGGGGGGGCACAGATACGCAGTATTTT.